The 9 T cell receptor beta chains presented below share a single source sample, sequenced in a study of cytomegalovirus exposure and HLA in healthy donors. With 60 Vbeta and 13 Jbeta primers, the PCR was carried out. Libraries were prepared by immunoSEQ multiplex PCR; TCRdb keeps only in-frame clonotypes and omits some of them. The sample contains 100,000 to 150,000 clones, 78% of which appear only once. Source material: PBMCs. Every receptor here comes from a female donor in good health and CMV-seronegative.

J is TRBJ2-7 and V is TRBV7-9, with D possibly TRBD2 on 6 matching bases. The CDR3 runs 13 residues. Germline-derived CDR1 and CDR2 are SEHNR and FQNEAQ (reference sequence). Trimming shortened V by 5 bases and J by 1 base, and 9 bases separated the two germline ends. CDR3 coding DNA: TGTGCCAGCAGCCGTAGCGGATCCTACGAGCAGTACTTC. It encodes CASSRSGSYEQYF.

The gene calls are TRBV7-3 and TRBJ1-1; no clear D gene. CDR3 size: 14 residues. Germline CDR1 is SGHTA and CDR2 is FQGTGA. The V and J ends lost 2 bases and 1 base respectively, with 8 bases between them. The CDR3 coding sequence is TGTGCCAGCAGCTTAGGTGGGAGGAACACTGAAGCTTTCTTT. Translation gives CASSLGGRNTEAFF.

This chain joins TRBV4-3 and TRBJ1-6; TRBD1 might be the D (6 bases). Trimming stripped 0 bases from V and 3 bases from J, with 15 bases between. The germline gives CDR1 LGHNA, CDR2 YSLEER. There are 18 residues in the CDR3. CDR3 residues: CASSQDPPRGVYNSPLHF. The CDR3 DNA follows: TGCGCCAGCAGCCAAGACCCCCCCAGGGGTGTCTATAATTCACCCCTCCACTTT.

A few counts support this clone. The gene calls are TRBV7-6 and TRBJ1-1, with TRBD1 as a possible D gene (6 bases). The ends were cut back, 5 bases at V and 1 base at J, with 8 bases in the middle. The CDR3 has 13 residues. CDR1 is SGHVS, CDR2 FNYEAQ, per germline. CDR3 bases: TGTGCCAGCAGCCGACAGGAGAACACTGAAGCTTTCTTT. Protein: CASSRQENTEAFF.

The V gene is TRBV5-4, the J gene TRBJ2-1; 7 bases map to TRBD1. V gave up 4 bases and J gave up 0 bases; unmatched junction bases: 7. This CDR3 is built from 16 residues. The V gene's germline CDR1 is SGHNT and CDR2 YYREEE (reference sequence). CDR3 residues: CASSPRTGFSYNEQFF. The CDR3, as DNA: TGTGCCAGCAGCCCCAGGACAGGCTTCTCCTACAATGAGCAGTTCTTC.

V gene TRBV28 combines with J gene TRBJ2-7; a weak D match, TRBD2 (6 bases). With 4 bases removed from V and 0 bases from J, the gap between germline ends came to 16 bases. The length of the CDR3 is 16 residues. CDR1 MDHEN and CDR2 SYDVKM come from the germline V gene. DNA for the CDR3: TGTGCCAGCAGTTCATCTAGCGCCGGTAGCTCCTACGAGCAGTACTTC. This codes for CASSSSSAGSSYEQYF.

CDR3: CASSPGTGGEKLFF. For the CDR3, the DNA is TGTGCCAGCTCACCCGGGACAGGGGGTGAAAAACTGTTTTTT. This sequence joins TRBV18 and TRBJ1-4; TRBD1 matches 11 bases. The CDR3 covers 14 residues. V gave up 3 bases and J gave up 7 bases; unmatched junction bases: 1. Germline-derived CDR1 and CDR2 are KGHSH and LQKENI.

J is TRBJ1-4 and V is TRBV6-1; maybe TRBD1 (6 bases). Germline V gene lookup returns CDR1 MNHNS and CDR2 SASEGT. Trimming took off 6 bases at V and 7 bases at J, with 9 bases between the two ends. CDR3 size: 12 residues. The CDR3 sequence: CASRGGGEKLFF. CDR3 sequence (DNA): TGTGCCAGCAGAGGGGGTGGTGAAAAACTGTTTTTT.

V gene TRBV28 combines with J gene TRBJ1-2; D is perhaps TRBD1 (6 bases). This CDR3 contains 16 residues. From germline, CDR1 is MDHEN and CDR2 SYDVKM. Trimming removed 5 bases at V and 0 bases at J, with 16 bases between. This CDR3 is CASSPHGQITNYGYTF. In nucleotides, the CDR3 is TGTGCCAGCAGTCCTCACGGACAGATTACTAACTATGGCTACACCTTC.